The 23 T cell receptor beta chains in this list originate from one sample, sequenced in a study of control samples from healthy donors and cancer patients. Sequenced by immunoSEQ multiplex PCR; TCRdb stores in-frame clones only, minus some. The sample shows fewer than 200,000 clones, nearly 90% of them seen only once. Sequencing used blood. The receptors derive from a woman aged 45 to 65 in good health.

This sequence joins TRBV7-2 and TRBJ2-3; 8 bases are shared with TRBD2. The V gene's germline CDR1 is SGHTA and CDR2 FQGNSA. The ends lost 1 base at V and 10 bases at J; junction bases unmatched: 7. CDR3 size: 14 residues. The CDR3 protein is CASSLGTSGAAQYF. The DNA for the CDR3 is TGTGCCAGCAGCTTAGGTACTAGCGGAGCTGCGCAGTATTTT.

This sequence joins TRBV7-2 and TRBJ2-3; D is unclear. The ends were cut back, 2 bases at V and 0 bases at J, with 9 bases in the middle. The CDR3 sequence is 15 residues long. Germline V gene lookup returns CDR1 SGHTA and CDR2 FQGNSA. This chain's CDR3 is CASSLRFPSTDTQYF. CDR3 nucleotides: TGTGCCAGCAGCTTACGGTTTCCTAGCACAGATACGCAGTATTTT.

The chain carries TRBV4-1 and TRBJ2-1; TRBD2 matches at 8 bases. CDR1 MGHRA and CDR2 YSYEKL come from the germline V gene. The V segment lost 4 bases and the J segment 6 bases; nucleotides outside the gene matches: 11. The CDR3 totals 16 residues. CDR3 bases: TGCGCCAGCAGCCGGTCTCGACTAGCGCAAACCAATGAGCAGTTCTTC. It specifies CASSRSRLAQTNEQFF.

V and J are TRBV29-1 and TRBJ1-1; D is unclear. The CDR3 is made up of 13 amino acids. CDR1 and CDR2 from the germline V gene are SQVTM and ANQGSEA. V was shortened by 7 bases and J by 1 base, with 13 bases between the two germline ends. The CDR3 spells CSAAVGRNTEAFF. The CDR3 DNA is TGCAGCGCAGCCGTTGGGAGGAACACTGAAGCTTTCTTT.

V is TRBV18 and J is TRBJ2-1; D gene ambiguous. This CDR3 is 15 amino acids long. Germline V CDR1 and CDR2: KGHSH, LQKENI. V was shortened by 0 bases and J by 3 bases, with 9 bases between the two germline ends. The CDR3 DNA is TGTGCCAGCTCACCACCGGAACGCTTCTACAATGAGCAGTTCTTC. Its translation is CASSPPERFYNEQFF. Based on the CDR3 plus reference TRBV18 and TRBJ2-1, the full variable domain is NAGVMQNPRHLVRRRGQEARLRCSPMKGHSHVYWYRQLPEEGLKFMVYLQKENIIDESGMPKERFSAEFPKEGPSILRIQQVVRGDSAAYFCASSPPERFYNEQFFGPGTRLTVL.

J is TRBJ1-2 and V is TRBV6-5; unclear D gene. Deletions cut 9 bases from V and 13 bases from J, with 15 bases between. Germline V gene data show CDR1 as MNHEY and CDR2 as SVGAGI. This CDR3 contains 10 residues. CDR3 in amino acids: CASGSEPATF. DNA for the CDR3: TGTGCCAGTGGGTCTGAACCCGCCACCTTC.

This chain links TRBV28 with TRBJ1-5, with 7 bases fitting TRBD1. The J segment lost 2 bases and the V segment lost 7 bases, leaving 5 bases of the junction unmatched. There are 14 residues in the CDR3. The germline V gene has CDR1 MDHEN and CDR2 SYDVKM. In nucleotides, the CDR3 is TGTGCCAGCACCGAAGGACAGGGCAATCAGCCCCAGCATTTT. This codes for CASTEGQGNQPQHF. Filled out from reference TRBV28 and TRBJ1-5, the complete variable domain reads DVKVTQSSRYLVKRTGEKVFLECVQDMDHENMFWYRQDPGLGLRLIYFSYDVKMKEKGDIPEGYSVSREKKERFSLILESASTNQTSMYLCASTEGQGNQPQHFGDGTRLSIL.

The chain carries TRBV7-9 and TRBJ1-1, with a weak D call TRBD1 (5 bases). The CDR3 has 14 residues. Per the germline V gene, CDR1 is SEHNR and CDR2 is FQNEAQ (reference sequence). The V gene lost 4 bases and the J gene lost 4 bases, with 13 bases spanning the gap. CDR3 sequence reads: CASSSRVLSTEAFF. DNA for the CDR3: TGTGCCAGCAGCTCCAGGGTTTTGAGCACTGAAGCTTTCTTT.

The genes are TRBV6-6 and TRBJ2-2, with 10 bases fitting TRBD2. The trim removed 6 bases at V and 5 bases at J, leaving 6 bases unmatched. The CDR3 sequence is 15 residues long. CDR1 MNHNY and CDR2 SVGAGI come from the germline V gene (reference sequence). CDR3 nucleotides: TGTGCCAGCAGCCAGGGGACTAGCGTAACCGGGGAGCTGTTTTTT. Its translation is CASSQGTSVTGELFF.

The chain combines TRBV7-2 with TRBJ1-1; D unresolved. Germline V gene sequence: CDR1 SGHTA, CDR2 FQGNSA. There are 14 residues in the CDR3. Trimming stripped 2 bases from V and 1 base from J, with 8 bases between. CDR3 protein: CASSLYRGNTEAFF. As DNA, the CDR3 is TGTGCCAGCAGCTTATATCGGGGGAACACTGAAGCTTTCTTT.

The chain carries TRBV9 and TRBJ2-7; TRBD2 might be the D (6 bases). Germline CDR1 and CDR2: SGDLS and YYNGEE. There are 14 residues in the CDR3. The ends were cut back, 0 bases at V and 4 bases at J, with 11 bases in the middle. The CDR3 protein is CASSVGGTEYEQYF. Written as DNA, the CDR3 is TGTGCCAGCAGCGTAGGGGGGACTGAGTACGAGCAGTACTTC. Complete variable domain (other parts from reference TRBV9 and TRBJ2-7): DSGVTQTPKHLITATGQRVTLRCSPRSGDLSVYWYQQSLDQGLQFLIQYYNGEERAKGNILERFSAQQFPDLHSELNLSSLELGDSALYFCASSVGGTEYEQYFGPGTRLTVT.

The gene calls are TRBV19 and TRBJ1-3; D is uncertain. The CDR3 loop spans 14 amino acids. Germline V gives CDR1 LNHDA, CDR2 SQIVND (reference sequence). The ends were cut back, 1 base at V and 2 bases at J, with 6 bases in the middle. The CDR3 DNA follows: TGTGCCAGTAGTATAGGCACCACTGGAAACACCATATATTTT. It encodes CASSIGTTGNTIYF.

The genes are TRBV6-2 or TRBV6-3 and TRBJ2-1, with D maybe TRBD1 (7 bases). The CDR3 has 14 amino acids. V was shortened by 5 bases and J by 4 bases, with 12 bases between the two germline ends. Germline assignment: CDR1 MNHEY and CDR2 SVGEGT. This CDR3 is CASSPGGQYNEQFF. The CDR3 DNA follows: TGTGCCAGCAGTCCCGGGGGACAGTACAATGAGCAGTTCTTC.

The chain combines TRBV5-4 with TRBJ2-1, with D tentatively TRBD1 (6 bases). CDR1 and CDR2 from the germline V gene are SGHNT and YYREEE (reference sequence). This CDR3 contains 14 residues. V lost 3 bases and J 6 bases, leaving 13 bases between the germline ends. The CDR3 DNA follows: TGTGCCAGCAGCTCCCAGGGGTGGCTCAATGAGCAGTTCTTC. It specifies CASSSQGWLNEQFF.

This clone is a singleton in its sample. CDR3 coding DNA: TGCGCCAGCAGCTTGGGACAGGGGGCGCAAGATACGCAGTATTTT. Protein product: CASSLGQGAQDTQYF. The V call is TRBV5-1, the J call TRBJ2-3; TRBD1 agrees at 10 bases. With 0 bases clipped from V and 5 bases from J, the junction kept 3 bases outside the gene matches. CDR1 is SGHRS and CDR2 is YFSETQ in the germline V gene. The CDR3 covers 15 residues.

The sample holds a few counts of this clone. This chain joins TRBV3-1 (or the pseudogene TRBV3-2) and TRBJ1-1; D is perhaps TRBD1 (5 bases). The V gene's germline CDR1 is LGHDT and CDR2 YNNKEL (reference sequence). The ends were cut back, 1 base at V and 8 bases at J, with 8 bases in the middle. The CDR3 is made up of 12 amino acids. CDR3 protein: CASSQGQSEAFF. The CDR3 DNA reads TGTGCCAGCAGCCAAGGACAGTCAGAAGCTTTCTTT.

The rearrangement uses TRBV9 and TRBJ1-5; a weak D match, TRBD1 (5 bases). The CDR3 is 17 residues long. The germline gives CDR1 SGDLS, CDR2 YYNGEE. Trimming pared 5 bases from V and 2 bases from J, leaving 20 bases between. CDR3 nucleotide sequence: TGTGCCAGCAGACTCCAGGGACGAGGAATTGGCAATCAGCCCCAGCATTTT. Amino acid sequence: CASRLQGRGIGNQPQHF.

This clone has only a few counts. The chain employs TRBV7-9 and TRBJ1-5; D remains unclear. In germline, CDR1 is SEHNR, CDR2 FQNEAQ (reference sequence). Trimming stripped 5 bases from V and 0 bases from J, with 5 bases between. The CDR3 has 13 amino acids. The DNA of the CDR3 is TGTGCCAGCAGCACGTTTAGCAATCAGCCCCAGCATTTT. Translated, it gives CASSTFSNQPQHF.

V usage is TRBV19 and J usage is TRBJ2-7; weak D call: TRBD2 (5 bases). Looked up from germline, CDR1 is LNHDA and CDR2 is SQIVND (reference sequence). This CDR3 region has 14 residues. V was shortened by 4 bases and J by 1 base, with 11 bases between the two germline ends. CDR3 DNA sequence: TGTGCCAGTAGTAGAGCGGCTCGGTCCTACGAGCAGTACTTC. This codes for CASSRAARSYEQYF.

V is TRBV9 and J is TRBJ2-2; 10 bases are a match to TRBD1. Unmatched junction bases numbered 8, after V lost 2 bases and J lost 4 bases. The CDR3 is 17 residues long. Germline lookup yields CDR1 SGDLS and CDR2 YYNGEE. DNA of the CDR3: TGTGCCAGCAGCGTGCGTGACAGGGGGCCTTTCACCGGGGAGCTGTTTTTT. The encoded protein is CASSVRDRGPFTGELFF.

This CDR3 reads CASRPQGTSNQPQHF. The DNA of the CDR3 is TGTGCCAGCAGGCCGCAGGGGACGAGCAATCAGCCCCAGCATTTT. The chain recombines TRBV6-6 with TRBJ1-5; D is perhaps TRBD1 (6 bases). The V end was cut by 6 bases, the J end by 1 base, with 13 bases between. Germline CDR1 MNHNY, CDR2 SVGAGI (reference sequence). The CDR3 spans 15 residues.

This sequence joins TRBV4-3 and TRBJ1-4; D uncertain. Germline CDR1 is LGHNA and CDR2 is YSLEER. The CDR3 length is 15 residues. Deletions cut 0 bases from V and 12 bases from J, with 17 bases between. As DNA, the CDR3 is TGCGCCAGCAGCCAAGAGTCCAGCTATATGAATGAACTGTTTTTT. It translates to CASSQESSYMNELFF.

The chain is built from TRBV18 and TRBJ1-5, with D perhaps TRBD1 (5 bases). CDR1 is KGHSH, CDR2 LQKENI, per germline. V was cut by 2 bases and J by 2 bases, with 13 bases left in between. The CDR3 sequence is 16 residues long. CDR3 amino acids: CASSPISGYGNQPQHF. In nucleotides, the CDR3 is TGTGCCAGCTCACCAATCTCAGGGTACGGCAATCAGCCCCAGCATTTT.